Shown below are 7 T cell receptor beta chains from a single sample sequenced in a study of cytomegalovirus exposure and HLA in healthy donors. The study ran its PCR with 60 Vbeta and 13 Jbeta primers. Clones were read by immunoSEQ multiplex PCR, and TCRdb kept only the in-frame ones, dropping some. The sample consists of some 140,000 clones, approximately 77% of them appearing once. Sequenced material: PBMCs. The source of these receptors is a woman in her 40s in good health and CMV-seronegative.

This chain links TRBV19 with TRBJ1-1; 7 bases agree with TRBD1. The CDR3 is 13 residues long. CDR1 and CDR2 (germline): LNHDA, SQIVND (reference sequence). V gave up 10 bases and J gave up 2 bases; unmatched junction bases: 7. The CDR3, as DNA: TGTGCCACCGCCTACAGGGGAAACACTGAAGCTTTCTTT. Translated: CATAYRGNTEAFF.

V gene TRBV21-1 combines with J gene TRBJ1-5. TRBV21-1 corresponds to a pseudogene. This CDR3 has 16 amino acids. For the CDR3, the DNA is TGTGCCAGCCCAAAAAACGGGTTTTTTTCCAATCAGCCCCAGCATTTT. It specifies CASPKNGFFSNQPQHF.

This sequence joins TRBV6-5 and TRBJ2-5, with no clear D. Trimming stripped 5 bases from V and 4 bases from J, with 11 bases between. The germline V gene encodes CDR1 MNHEY and CDR2 SVGAGI. The CDR3 contains 13 residues. The CDR3 bases are TGTGCCAGCAGTCCAGCGTTTGGAGAGACCCAGTACTTC. Amino acids: CASSPAFGETQYF.

The CDR3 loop is CASSVDVLREQFF. DNA for the CDR3: TGTGCCAGCAGCGTAGATGTACTTCGTGAGCAGTTCTTC. V and J are TRBV9 and TRBJ2-1; D not certain. Germline-derived CDR1 and CDR2 are SGDLS and YYNGEE. The ends were cut back, 0 bases at V and 9 bases at J, with 10 bases in the middle. The CDR3 length is 13 residues.

The chain has TRBV2 and TRBJ1-5; 10 bases line up with TRBD1. CDR3 length equals 15 residues. With V trimmed by 5 bases and J by 6 bases, 7 bases remained unmatched. Germline V gene sequence: CDR1 SNHLY, CDR2 FYNNEI. The CDR3 here is CASSKDRGRGQPQHF. In DNA form, the CDR3 reads TGTGCCAGCAGTAAAGACAGGGGGCGAGGTCAGCCCCAGCATTTT.

V is TRBV4-3 and J is TRBJ2-7; TRBD2 is a possible D gene (5 bases). This CDR3 is built from 14 residues. V dropped 1 base and J dropped 3 bases, with 10 bases sitting between them. CDR1 is LGHNA, CDR2 YSLEER, per germline. The CDR3 DNA sequence: TGCGCCAGCAGCCAAGGAGCGGTGGGCTACGAGCAGTACTTC. It specifies CASSQGAVGYEQYF.

This clone was counted only a few times. The genes are TRBV19 and TRBJ2-2, with D unresolved. V was cut by 5 bases and J by 2 bases, with 12 bases left in between. The germline gives CDR1 LNHDA, CDR2 SQIVND (reference sequence). The CDR3 is made up of 15 amino acids. DNA of the CDR3: TGTGCCAGTAGTCCCTCGAACTACAACACCGGGGAGCTGTTTTTT. Residues: CASSPSNYNTGELFF.